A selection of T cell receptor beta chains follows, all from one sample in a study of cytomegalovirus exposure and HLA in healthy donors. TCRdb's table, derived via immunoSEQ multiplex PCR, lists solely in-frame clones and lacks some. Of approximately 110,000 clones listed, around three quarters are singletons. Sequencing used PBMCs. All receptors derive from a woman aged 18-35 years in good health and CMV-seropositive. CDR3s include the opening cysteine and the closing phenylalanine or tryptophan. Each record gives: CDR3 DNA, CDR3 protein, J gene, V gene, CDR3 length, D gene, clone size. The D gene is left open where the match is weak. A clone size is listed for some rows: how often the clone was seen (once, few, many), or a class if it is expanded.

TGTGCCAGCAGTTACGATGGACAGTACAATGAGCAGTTCTTC,CASSYDGQYNEQFF,TRBJ2-1,TRBV6-5,14,NA,NA
TGTGCCAGCAGCGGGGCAGGGGGCGGGTATGGCTACACCTTC,CASSGAGGGYGYTF,TRBJ1-2,TRBV2,14,TRBD1,NA
TGTGCCTGCTCCGGACAGGGTAATTCACCCCTCCACTTT,CACSGQGNSPLHF,TRBJ1-6,TRBV30,13,TRBD1,NA
TGCGCCAGCGGGTCTAGGAGCAGGGTGATCACTGAAGCTTTCTTT,CASGSRSRVITEAFF,TRBJ1-1,TRBV5-1,15,NA,NA
TGTGCCAGCAGCCAGGGGTTAGCGGGAGGCTACAATGAGCAGTTCTTC,CASSQGLAGGYNEQFF,TRBJ2-1,TRBV4-2,16,TRBD2,NA
TGCGCCAGCAGCCAAGATCACAGGTCCGTGGAGCAGTACTTC,CASSQDHRSVEQYF,TRBJ2-7,TRBV4-1,14,NA,few
TGTGCCAGCAGCAGCATCAGGGCGGAGGAGACCCAGTACTTC,CASSSIRAEETQYF,TRBJ2-5,TRBV14,14,NA,NA
TGTGCCAGCAGCGCTGGACAGGGTAGGTCTGGAAACACCATATATTTT,CASSAGQGRSGNTIYF,TRBJ1-3,TRBV7-9,16,TRBD1,once
TGTGCCAGCAGCCGCCTCCCGGGACTAGCGGGCGGCAGCTCCTACAATGAGCAGTTCTTC,CASSRLPGLAGGSSYNEQFF,TRBJ2-1,TRBV4-2,20,TRBD2,NA
TGTGCCTGGAACCGACATCCTGGGGCCAACGTCCTGACTTTC,CAWNRHPGANVLTF,TRBJ2-6,TRBV30,14,NA,NA
TGTGCCAGCAGCTTAGGCGAATCCACAGATACGCAGTATTTT,CASSLGESTDTQYF,TRBJ2-3,TRBV11-2,14,NA,NA
TGTGCCAGCAGTTTATTACTAGCGGGAGGGCCAGGTACGCAGTATTTT,CASSLLLAGGPGTQYF,TRBJ2-3,TRBV27,16,TRBD2,NA
TGCGCCAGCAGTAGGGGACAAGACTATGGCTACACCTTC,CASSRGQDYGYTF,TRBJ1-2,TRBV10-1,13,NA,NA
TGTGCCAGCAGCGTAGGAGGGGCCCGGGGGACTGAAGCTTTCTTT,CASSVGGARGTEAFF,TRBJ1-1,TRBV9,15,NA,NA
TGTGCCAGCAGCTTAGCTTCGGGGGGGGCGTCCTACAATGAGCAGTTCTTC,CASSLASGGASYNEQFF,TRBJ2-1,TRBV11-1,17,TRBD2,few
TGTGCCAGTAGTATACTGGGCGGGGACAGAAACTATGGCTACACCTTC,CASSILGGDRNYGYTF,TRBJ1-2,TRBV19,16,TRBD1,NA
TGTGCCAGCAGGGAGGAGAATAACTATGGCTACACCTTC,CASREENNYGYTF,TRBJ1-2,TRBV27,13,NA,NA
TGTGCCAGCAGGGGCCATAGCTCCTACGAGCAGTACTTC,CASRGHSSYEQYF,TRBJ2-7,TRBV2,13,NA,NA
TGTGCCACCACGGGGGAGGTGGACACCGGGGAGCTGTTTTTT,CATTGEVDTGELFF,TRBJ2-2,TRBV10-3,14,NA,NA
TGTGCCAGCAGCCCTTCGACAGGGGGGGGAAACACCATATATTTT,CASSPSTGGGNTIYF,TRBJ1-3,TRBV6-5,15,TRBD1,once
TGTGCCTGGAGCCTCGCCGGGACAGGGTACAATCAGCCCCAGCATTTT,CAWSLAGTGYNQPQHF,TRBJ1-5,TRBV30,16,TRBD1,few
TGCGCCAGCCGGGTCGCGGGAGTAGATACGCAGTATTTT,CASRVAGVDTQYF,TRBJ2-3,TRBV4-1,13,TRBD2,NA
TGTGCCAGCAGCTTAATAGGGGCCAACTCCTACGAGCAGTACTTC,CASSLIGANSYEQYF,TRBJ2-7,TRBV7-9,15,NA,NA
TGCGCCAGCAGCAAAGGGAGTACTACAGATACGCAGTATTTT,CASSKGSTTDTQYF,TRBJ2-3,TRBV5-1,14,NA,few
TGTGCCAGTAGTAGGACAGTCGAGGAGACCCAGTACTTC,CASSRTVEETQYF,TRBJ2-5,TRBV19,13,NA,NA
TGTGCCAGCCCCAAGACCGGGGAAAACGGGGAGGATTTCTTT,CASPKTGENGEDFF,TRBJ1-1,TRBV6-1,14,NA,NA
TGTGCCAGTAGTGCGGGCACCTACCTCAACACTGAAGCTTTCTTT,CASSAGTYLNTEAFF,TRBJ1-1,TRBV19,15,NA,NA
TGTGCCTGGACGCACTACAATCAGCCCCAGCATTTT,CAWTHYNQPQHF,TRBJ1-5,TRBV30,12,NA,once
TGTGCCAGCTCACCTAACGAAGCGGGAGTTAGCAATGAGCAGTTCTTC,CASSPNEAGVSNEQFF,TRBJ2-1,TRBV18,16,TRBD2,NA
TGTGCCAGCAGCTTGAGGGGGACGCCAGAGACCCAGTACTTC,CASSLRGTPETQYF,TRBJ2-5,TRBV5-4,14,NA,NA